Only a few counts were recorded for the clone carrying this T cell receptor beta chain. TCRdb called the 5' RACE reads again in MiXCR, with one record for every CDR3 protein. Of 7,000 to 8,500 distinct CDR3 sequences in the sample, around 15% were seen once. The data derive from a study of spatial heterogeneity in lung cancer. The time point here: sample taken at primary tumor resection. Sequencing was performed on whole RNA extracted from tumor and nontumor lung tissue, or from frozen PBMC, and the material was left unsorted. Trimming removed 4 bases from V and 0 bases from J, with 12 bases in between. Germline CDR1 reads MGHRA; CDR2 reads YSYEKL. The CDR3 extends over 15 amino acids.

This sequence joins TRBV4-1 and TRBJ1-1, with D maybe TRBD1 (6 bases). This specimen was normal lung tissue next to the tumor, taken at surgery. The receptor comes from a male donor with early-stage non-small cell lung cancer. The CDR3 here is CASSRRDKMNTEAFF. The CDR3, as DNA: TGCGCCAGCAGCCGTCGGGACAAAATGAACACTGAAGCTTTCTTT.